This T cell receptor (beta chain) was sequenced in a study of cytomegalovirus exposure and HLA in healthy donors. Healthy individuals who donated bone marrow served as the donors. Primers for the PCR totalled 60 Vbeta and 13 Jbeta. Repertoires were generated with immunoSEQ multiplex PCR, while TCRdb's copy carries only in-frame clones and drops some. The profile shows under 150,000 clones, 75% to 85% of them singletons. Findings and limits, study-wide: As was reported, the classifier diagnosed cytomegalovirus status with high specificity and sensitivity. An Asian-associated ancestry cluster reportedly showed fewer N-insertions than the approximately 660-donor mean in a later analysis. Later genetic work tied a missense DCLRE1C variant to beta-chain V and J trimming.

The CDR3 sequence is 13 residues long. Germline V gene data show CDR1 as MNHEY and CDR2 as SVGAGI. V shed 5 bases and J shed 2 bases, with 8 bases lying between them. This clone was picked up one time. Its specificity is unknown. The chain has TRBV6-5 and TRBJ2-3, with D tentatively TRBD2 (5 bases). The source of this sequence is a girl aged 2-10 years in good health and CMV-seronegative. The source material was PBMCs. The CDR3 sequence is CASSRGLTDTQYF. CDR3 DNA sequence: TGTGCCAGCAGTCGGGGTCTCACAGATACGCAGTATTTT.